This T cell receptor (beta chain) was retrieved from a study of cytomegalovirus exposure and HLA in healthy donors. General observations from the study: The dataset shows that most TCR sequences were rare, while some public TCRs occurred in many donors.

Profiling relied on immunoSEQ multiplex PCR, and the TCRdb table lists in-frame clones only, not all of them. The data show some 86,000 clones, approximately 93% seen once. The CDR3 runs 11 residues. V lost 6 bases, J lost 0 bases, and 2 bases lay in between. Per the germline V gene, CDR1 is MDHEN and CDR2 is SYDVKM. This clone was seen only a few times. The antigen remains undetermined. The TCR originated in a woman aged 30 to 39 in good health and CMV-seronegative. Sequencing used PBMCs. This chain joins TRBV28 and TRBJ1-1; no reliable D call. The chain's CDR3 is CASSMNTEAFF. The CDR3 region has the DNA TGTGCCAGCAGCATGAACACTGAAGCTTTCTTT.